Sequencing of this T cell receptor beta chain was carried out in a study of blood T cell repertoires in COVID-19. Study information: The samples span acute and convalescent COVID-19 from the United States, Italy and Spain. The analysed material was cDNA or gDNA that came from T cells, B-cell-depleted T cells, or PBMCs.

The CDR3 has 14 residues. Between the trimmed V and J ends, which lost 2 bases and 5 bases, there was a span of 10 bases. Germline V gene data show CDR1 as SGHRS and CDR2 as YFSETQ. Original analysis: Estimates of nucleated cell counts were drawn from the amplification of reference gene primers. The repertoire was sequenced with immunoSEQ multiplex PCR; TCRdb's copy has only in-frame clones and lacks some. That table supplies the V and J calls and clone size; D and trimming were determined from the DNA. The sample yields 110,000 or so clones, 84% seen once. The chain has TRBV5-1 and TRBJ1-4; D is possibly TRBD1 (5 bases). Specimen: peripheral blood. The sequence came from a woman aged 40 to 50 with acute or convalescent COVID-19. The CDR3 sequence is CASSFGGRNEKLFF. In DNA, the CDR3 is TGCGCCAGCAGCTTTGGGGGGAGGAATGAAAAACTGTTTTTT.